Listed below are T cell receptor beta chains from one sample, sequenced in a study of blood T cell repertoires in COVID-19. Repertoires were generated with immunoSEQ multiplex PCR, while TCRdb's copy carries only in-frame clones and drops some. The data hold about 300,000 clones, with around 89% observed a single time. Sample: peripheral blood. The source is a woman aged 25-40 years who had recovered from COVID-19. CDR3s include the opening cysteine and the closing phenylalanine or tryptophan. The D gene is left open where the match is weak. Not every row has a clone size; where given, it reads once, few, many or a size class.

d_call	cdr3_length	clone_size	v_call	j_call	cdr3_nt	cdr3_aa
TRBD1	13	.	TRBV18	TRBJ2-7	TGTGCCAGCTCAGCCGGGACAGGGGACGAGCAGTACTTC	CASSAGTGDEQYF
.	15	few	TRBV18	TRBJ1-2	TGTGCCAGCTCACTTAATGATGGGGGCAACTATGGCTACACCTTC	CASSLNDGGNYGYTF
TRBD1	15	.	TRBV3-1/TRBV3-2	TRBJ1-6	TGTGCCAGCAGCCAAGAAATACAGGGGGATTCACCCCTCCACTTT	CASSQEIQGDSPLHF
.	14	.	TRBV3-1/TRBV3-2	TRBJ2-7	TGTGCCAGCAGCCTGATGACATCATCCTACGAGCAGTACTTC	CASSLMTSSYEQYF
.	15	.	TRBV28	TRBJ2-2	TGTGCCAGCACCCACGAGAGGGCAATCACCGGGGAGCTGTTTTTT	CASTHERAITGELFF
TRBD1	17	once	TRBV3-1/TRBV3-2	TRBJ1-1	TGTGCCAGCAGACCAGGGAACTGGGACAGTAAGAACACTGAAGCTTTCTTT	CASRPGNWDSKNTEAFF
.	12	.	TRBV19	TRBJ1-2	TGTGCCAGTAGTATAGACAGCTATGGCTACACCTTC	CASSIDSYGYTF
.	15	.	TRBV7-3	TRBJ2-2	TGTGCCAGCAGCCGCTACAGGGAGAACACCGGGGAGCTGTTTTTT	CASSRYRENTGELFF
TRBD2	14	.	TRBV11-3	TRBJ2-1	TGTGCCAGCAGCTCCCCGGGGGGGGACAATGAGCAGTTCTTC	CASSSPGGDNEQFF
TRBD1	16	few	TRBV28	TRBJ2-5	TGTGCCAGCAGTCTCGGCCGCGACAGGGGGAGTGAGACCCAGTACTTC	CASSLGRDRGSETQYF
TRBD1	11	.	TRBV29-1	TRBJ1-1	TGCAGCGCTGCCAGGGACAGTGAAGCTTTCTTT	CSAARDSEAFF
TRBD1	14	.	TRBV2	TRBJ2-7	TGTGCCAGCGGCGGGACAGGTCGGGATGGGGAGCAGTACTTC	CASGGTGRDGEQYF
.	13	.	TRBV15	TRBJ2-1	TGTGCCACCAGCAGAGACTCTGTCAATGAGCAGTTCTTC	CATSRDSVNEQFF
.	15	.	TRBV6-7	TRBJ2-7	TGTGCCAGCAGTTACTCGAATGCACAAACCTACGAGCAGTACTTC	CASSYSNAQTYEQYF
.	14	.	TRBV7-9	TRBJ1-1	TGTGCCAGCAGCTTATTTTCGGGGGGGCCGGAAGCTTTCTTT	CASSLFSGGPEAFF
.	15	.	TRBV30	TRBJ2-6	TGTGCCTGGAGTGGAGGGGGCTCTGGGGCCAACGTCCTGACTTTC	CAWSGGGSGANVLTF
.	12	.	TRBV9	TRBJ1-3	TGTGCCAGCAGCGGGAGTGGAAACACCATATATTTT	CASSGSGNTIYF
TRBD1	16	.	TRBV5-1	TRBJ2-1	TGCGCCAGCAGTTCCCTAACAGGGGGCCCCTACAATGAGCAGTTCTTC	CASSSLTGGPYNEQFF
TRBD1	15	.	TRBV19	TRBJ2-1	TGTGCCAGTAGTACAGACAGGGGGTTAAACAATGAGCAGTTCTTC	CASSTDRGLNNEQFF
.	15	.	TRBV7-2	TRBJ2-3	TGTGCCAGCAGCTTTGGTATTGGCAGCACAGATACGCAGTATTTT	CASSFGIGSTDTQYF
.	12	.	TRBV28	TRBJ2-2	TGTGCCAGCAGTTTAAGCACCCGGGAGCTGTTTTTT	CASSLSTRELFF
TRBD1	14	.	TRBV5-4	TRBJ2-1	TGTGCCAGCAGGGACAGGATGGGATACAATGAGCAGTTCTTC	CASRDRMGYNEQFF
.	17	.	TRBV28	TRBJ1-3	TGTGCCAGCAGTTCCGCCGAGGGGGACCTCTCTGGAAACACCATATATTTT	CASSSAEGDLSGNTIYF
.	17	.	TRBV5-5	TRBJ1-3	TGTGCCAGCAGCTTGGAGGGGGAGTGGAAACCTGGAAACACCATATATTTT	CASSLEGEWKPGNTIYF
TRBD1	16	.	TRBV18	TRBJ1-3	TGTGCCAGCTCACCGGGGACAGGGATCTCTGGAAACACCATATATTTT	CASSPGTGISGNTIYF
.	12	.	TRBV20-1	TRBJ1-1	TGCAGTGCTAGTCCTCAGTACACTGAAGCTTTCTTT	CSASPQYTEAFF
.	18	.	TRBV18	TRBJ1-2	TGTGCCAGCTCACCACCCTCTGGGGGGGGCCAAGCTAACTATGGCTACACCTTC	CASSPPSGGGQANYGYTF
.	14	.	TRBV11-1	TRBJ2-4	TGTGCCAGCAGCCCCGGGATAGCCAAAAACATTCAGTACTTC	CASSPGIAKNIQYF
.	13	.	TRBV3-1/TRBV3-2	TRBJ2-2	TGTGCCAGCGGCCAGAGGGTGGAGGGGGAGCTGTTTTTT	CASGQRVEGELFF
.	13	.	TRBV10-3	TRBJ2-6	TGTGCCATCCTACCCCCCGGGGCCAACGTCCTGACTTTC	CAILPPGANVLTF
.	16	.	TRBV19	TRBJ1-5	TGTGCCAGTAGTACCCGGCGCGGGGTTAGCAATCAGCCCCAGCATTTT	CASSTRRGVSNQPQHF
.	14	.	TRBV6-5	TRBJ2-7	TGTGCCAGCAGCGGACTCGGACAGTCCTACGAGCAGTACTTC	CASSGLGQSYEQYF
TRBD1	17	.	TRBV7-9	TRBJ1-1	TGTGCCAGCAGCGCCGTGGGACAGCGAGGGATGAACACTGAAGCTTTCTTT	CASSAVGQRGMNTEAFF
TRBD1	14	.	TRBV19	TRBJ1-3	TGTGCCAGTAGCCGGACAGGGGCTGGAAACACCATATATTTT	CASSRTGAGNTIYF
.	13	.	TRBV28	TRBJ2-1	TGTGCCGCAGAGGGGGTACAGTACAATGAGCAGTTCTTC	CAAEGVQYNEQFF
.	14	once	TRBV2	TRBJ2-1	TGTGCCAGCAGTATACGACTAAACTACAATGAGCAGTTCTTC	CASSIRLNYNEQFF
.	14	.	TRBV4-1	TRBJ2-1	TGCGCCAGCAGCTCCAACCTTGGTGCGTATGAGCAGTTCTTC	CASSSNLGAYEQFF
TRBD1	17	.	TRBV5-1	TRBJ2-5	TGCGCCAGCAGCCTTGGAATTAAAGGACAGGGCCAAGAGACCCAGTACTTC	CASSLGIKGQGQETQYF
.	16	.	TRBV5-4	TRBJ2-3	TGTGCCAGCAGCTTGGGGGGACTTAGGAGCACAGATACGCAGTATTTT	CASSLGGLRSTDTQYF
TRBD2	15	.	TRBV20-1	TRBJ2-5	TGCAGTGCTAGTCCTAGCGGGGGGGTTCGGGAGACCCAGTACTTC	CSASPSGGVRETQYF
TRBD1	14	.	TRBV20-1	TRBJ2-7	TGCAGTGCTAGTTTTGGACAGGGGGCATACGAGCAGTACTTC	CSASFGQGAYEQYF
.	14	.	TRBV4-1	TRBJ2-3	TGCGCCAGCAGCCAAGGGGGCGGCACAGATACGCAGTATTTT	CASSQGGGTDTQYF
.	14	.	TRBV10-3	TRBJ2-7	TGTGCCATCAGTGGCCACGGGATCTCCTACGAGCAGTACTTC	CAISGHGISYEQYF
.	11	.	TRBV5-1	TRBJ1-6	TGCGCCAGGGAGGGCAGGTCACCCCTCCACTTT	CAREGRSPLHF
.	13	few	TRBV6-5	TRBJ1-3	TGTGCCAGCAGTTACCGGGCTGGAAACACCATATATTTT	CASSYRAGNTIYF
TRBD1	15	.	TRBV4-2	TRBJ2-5	TGTGCCAGCAGCGTCGACAGGGGGCTAAAAGAGACCCAGTACTTC	CASSVDRGLKETQYF